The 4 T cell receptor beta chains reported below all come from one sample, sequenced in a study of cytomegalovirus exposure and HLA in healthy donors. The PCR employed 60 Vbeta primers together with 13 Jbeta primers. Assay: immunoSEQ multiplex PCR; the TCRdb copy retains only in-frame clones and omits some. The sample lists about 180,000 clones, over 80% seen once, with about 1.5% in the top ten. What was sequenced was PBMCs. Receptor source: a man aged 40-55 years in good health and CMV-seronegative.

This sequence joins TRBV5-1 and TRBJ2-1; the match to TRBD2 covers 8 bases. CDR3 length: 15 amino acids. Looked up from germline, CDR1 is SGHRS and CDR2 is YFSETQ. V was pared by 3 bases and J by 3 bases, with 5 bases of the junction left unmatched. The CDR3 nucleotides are TGCGCCAGCAGCTCCATAGCGGGGAACTACAATGAGCAGTTCTTC. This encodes CASSSIAGNYNEQFF.

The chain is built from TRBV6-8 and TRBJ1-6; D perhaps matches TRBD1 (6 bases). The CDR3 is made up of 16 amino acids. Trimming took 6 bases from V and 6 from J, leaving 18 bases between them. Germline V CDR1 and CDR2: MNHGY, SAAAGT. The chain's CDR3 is CASRGGWGPFNSPLHF. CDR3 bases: TGTGCCAGCAGGGGCGGATGGGGGCCCTTTAATTCACCCCTCCACTTT.

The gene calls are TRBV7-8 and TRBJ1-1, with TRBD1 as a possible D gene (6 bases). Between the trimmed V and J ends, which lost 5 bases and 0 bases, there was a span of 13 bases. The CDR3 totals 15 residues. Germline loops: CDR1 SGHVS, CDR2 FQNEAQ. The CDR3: CASSVGQNLNTEAFF. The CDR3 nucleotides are TGTGCCAGCAGCGTAGGACAGAATTTGAACACTGAAGCTTTCTTT.

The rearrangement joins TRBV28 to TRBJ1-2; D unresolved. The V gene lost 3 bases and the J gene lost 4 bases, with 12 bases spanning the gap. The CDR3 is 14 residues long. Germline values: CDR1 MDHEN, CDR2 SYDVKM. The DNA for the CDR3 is TGTGCCAGCAGTTTCCGGGATACCTTCTATGGCTACACCTTC. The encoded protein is CASSFRDTFYGYTF.